The 21 T cell receptor beta chains reported below all come from one sample, sequenced in a study of identical twins. From the 5' RACE reads, TCRdb called clonotypes with MiXCR, one entry per CDR3 protein. The sample includes over 500,000 distinct CDR3 sequences, roughly a fifth of them seen just once. The same sample was also studied in work on T cells expressing NK-cell markers.

Specimen: CD4+ T cells sorted from blood. All receptors derive from a young woman in good health.

There are a few counts of this clonotype. The chain recombines TRBV30 with TRBJ2-3, with D possibly being TRBD1 (6 bases). V lost 3 bases to trimming and J lost 7 bases, with 14 bases between them. This CDR3 spans 13 amino acids. Germline-derived CDR1 and CDR2 are GTSNPN and SVGIG (reference sequence). CDR3 DNA: TGTGCCTGGAGGCCGGCAGGGGTGAATACGCAGTATTTT. Translated, it gives CAWRPAGVNTQYF.

The rearrangement uses TRBV7-2 and TRBJ2-7, with 9 positions matching TRBD2. Germline CDR1 and CDR2: SGHTA and FQGNSA. The V and J ends lost 2 bases and 8 bases, in that order; junction bases with no gene match: 10. The CDR3 sequence is 15 residues long. The DNA for the CDR3 is TGTGCCAGCAGCTTACCTAGCGGGGCGTTGGGAAAGCAGTACTTC. This codes for CASSLPSGALGKQYF.

The chain is built from TRBV20-1 and TRBJ1-5; D may be TRBD1 (5 bases). Looked up from germline, CDR1 is DFQATT and CDR2 is SNEGSKA (reference sequence). The CDR3 covers 14 residues. V lost 1 base to trimming and J lost 7 bases, with 14 bases between them. CDR3 amino acids: CSARVGGGGQPQHF. CDR3 sequence (DNA): TGCAGTGCTAGAGTGGGGGGTGGTGGACAGCCCCAGCATTTT.

The rearrangement uses TRBV20-1 and TRBJ2-5, with D possibly matching TRBD2 (6 bases). Germline V CDR1 and CDR2: DFQATT, SNEGSKA (reference sequence). Trimming took 6 bases from V and 2 from J, leaving 13 bases between them. CDR3 length equals 13 residues. CDR3 DNA: TGCAGTGCCGCGCCCCGGGGGCAAGAGACCCAGTACTTC. This translates into CSAAPRGQETQYF.

The chain has TRBV20-1 and TRBJ2-1; 9 nucleotides align to TRBD2. The CDR3 totals 15 residues. Looked up from germline, CDR1 is DFQATT and CDR2 is SNEGSKA (reference sequence). J gave up 2 bases and V 6 bases, and 8 bases lay outside the gene matches. The CDR3 DNA reads TGCAGTGCCCCTGCGCTAGCGGGGACCTACAATGAGCAGTTCTTC. This codes for CSAPALAGTYNEQFF.

For the CDR3, the DNA is TGTGCCAGCAGTTTCAGGGACAGCGGCACTGAAGCTTTCTTT. As protein: CASSFRDSGTEAFF. The chain links TRBV12-3 or TRBV12-4 to TRBJ1-1, with TRBD1 matching 7 bases. The CDR3 covers 14 residues. The ends lost 3 bases at V and 4 bases at J; junction bases unmatched: 5.

The V call is TRBV19, the J call TRBJ1-5; the D gene is possibly TRBD1 (5 bases). V was shortened by 2 bases and J by 1 base, with 12 bases between the two germline ends. The germline CDR1 and CDR2 sequences are LNHDA and SQIVND (reference sequence). This CDR3 is built from 16 residues. The CDR3 spells CASSIRGSGSNQPQHF. The CDR3 DNA sequence: TGTGCCAGTAGTATAAGGGGCTCGGGGAGCAATCAGCCCCAGCATTTT.

This clonotype was seen more than once but under ten times. The J gene is TRBJ2-5, the V gene TRBV6-5; TRBD1 matches 7 bases. The germline V gene has CDR1 MNHEY and CDR2 SVGAGI. The CDR3 is 14 amino acids. Trimming cost V 2 bases and J 4 bases; bases outside gene matches: 4. The CDR3 is CASSYGAGGETQYF. The CDR3 DNA is TGTGCCAGCAGTTACGGGGCAGGGGGAGAGACCCAGTACTTC.

The rearrangement uses TRBV20-1 and TRBJ2-2; weak D call: TRBD2 (6 bases). The CDR3 is made up of 15 amino acids. V lost 3 bases, J lost 3 bases, and 14 bases lay in between. In germline, CDR1 is DFQATT, CDR2 SNEGSKA (reference sequence). The CDR3 loop reads CSARESGHDTGELFF. The CDR3, as DNA: TGCAGTGCTAGGGAAAGCGGGCACGACACCGGGGAGCTGTTTTTT.

The J gene is TRBJ1-2, the V gene TRBV10-3; TRBD1 aligns across 10 bases. Germline V gene data show CDR1 as ENHRY and CDR2 as SYGVKD. V shed 3 bases and J 8 bases; nucleotides not matched to a gene: 9. This CDR3 comprises 15 residues. The CDR3 reads CAISESGTGEGGYTF. Written as DNA, the CDR3 is TGTGCCATCAGTGAATCCGGGACAGGGGAGGGAGGCTACACCTTC.

This clonotype was seen ten or more times. The rearrangement links TRBV12-3 or TRBV12-4 to TRBJ2-1; D remains unclear. The CDR3 runs to 12 residues. Between the trimmed V and J ends, which lost 10 bases and 5 bases, there was a span of 12 bases. The CDR3 sequence is CATLIGDNEQFF. The DNA of the CDR3 is TGTGCCACCCTCATCGGTGACAATGAGCAGTTCTTC.

This sequence joins TRBV9 and TRBJ2-1; D possibly corresponds to TRBD2 (6 bases). CDR3 length: 15 amino acids. Trimming took off 1 base at V and 4 bases at J, with 12 bases between the two ends. Germline assignment: CDR1 SGDLS and CDR2 YYNGEE. CDR3 loop: CASSVLSGLYNEQFF. The CDR3 DNA follows: TGTGCCAGCAGCGTATTAAGCGGGCTTTACAATGAGCAGTTCTTC.

The chain has TRBV10-3 and TRBJ2-3, with TRBD2 identical over 14 bases. This CDR3 is 14 amino acids long. CDR1 ENHRY and CDR2 SYGVKD come from the germline V gene. CDR3 nucleotide sequence: TGTGTCGTGGGACTAGCGGGGGTGGAAGATACGCAGTATTTT. It codes for CVVGLAGVEDTQYF.

This clonotype was found a few times. V usage is TRBV5-1 and J usage is TRBJ2-1; D is possibly TRBD2 (6 bases). The CDR3 totals 17 residues. The V end lost 4 bases, the J end lost 2 bases, and 19 bases lay between the germline ends. Germline CDR1 reads SGHRS; CDR2 reads YFSETQ. In nucleotides, the CDR3 is TGCGCCAGCAGCCTGACGACGGGGGACCTCACCTACAATGAGCAGTTCTTC. It codes for CASSLTTGDLTYNEQFF.

In its sample, this clonotype was seen a few times. The gene calls are TRBV4-3 and TRBJ2-3; 7 bases line up with TRBD1. Unmatched junction bases numbered 2, after V lost 1 base and J lost 4 bases. Germline V gene data show CDR1 as LGHNA and CDR2 as YSLEER. The CDR3 is made up of 14 amino acids. Here the CDR3 reads CASSQGQGPDTQYF. Written as DNA, the CDR3 is TGCGCCAGCAGCCAAGGACAGGGCCCAGATACGCAGTATTTT.

The chain uses TRBV7-8 and TRBJ2-7; the match to TRBD1 covers 8 bases. J lost 3 bases, V lost 4 bases, and 8 bases had no gene match. CDR1 SGHVS and CDR2 FQNEAQ come from the germline V gene. The CDR3 is 15 residues long. This chain's CDR3 is CASSYKPGQDYEQYF. In DNA form, the CDR3 reads TGTGCCAGCAGCTACAAACCGGGACAGGACTACGAGCAGTACTTC.

The chain joins TRBV20-1 to TRBJ1-2, with TRBD1 matching over 7 bases. The CDR3 covers 12 residues. V lost 8 bases and J lost 2; bases outside the gene matches: 5. Germline assignment: CDR1 DFQATT and CDR2 SNEGSKA (reference sequence). The CDR3 DNA sequence: TGCAGTATCACAGGGGCCAACTATGGCTACACCTTC. This codes for CSITGANYGYTF.

The chain employs TRBV12-3 or TRBV12-4 and TRBJ2-3; TRBD2 might be the D (5 bases). The V gene lost 3 bases and the J gene lost 10 bases, with 17 bases spanning the gap. The CDR3 is made up of 14 amino acids. Here the CDR3 reads CASSFNTLAGAQYF. The CDR3 DNA follows: TGTGCCAGCAGTTTTAACACACTGGCCGGGGCGCAGTATTTT.

The V and J genes are TRBV20-1 and TRBJ2-1; 7 positions match TRBD2. Germline trimming cut 6 bases from V and 10 bases from J; bases unmatched to any gene: 3. The CDR3 has 10 amino acids. Per germline, CDR1 DFQATT and CDR2 SNEGSKA (reference sequence). Written as DNA, the CDR3 is TGCAGTGCAACTAGCGTAGAGCAGTTCTTC. It is translated as CSATSVEQFF.

This clonotype was detected only a few times. The chain is built from TRBV20-1 and TRBJ1-1; TRBD1 is a possible D gene (6 bases). The germline V and J ends were trimmed by 5 bases and 8 bases, with 12 bases remaining between them. This CDR3 spans 11 amino acids. The V gene's germline CDR1 is DFQATT and CDR2 SNEGSKA (reference sequence). The CDR3 loop is CSAVRTAEAFF. DNA for the CDR3: TGCAGTGCTGTGAGGACAGCCGAAGCTTTCTTT.

In this sample, this clonotype turned up a few times. J is TRBJ2-7 and V is TRBV5-5, with a possible D match to TRBD2 (7 bases). V was clipped by 4 bases and J by 6 bases, with 17 bases between them. The CDR3 loop spans 14 amino acids. Germline V gene lookup returns CDR1 SGHKS and CDR2 YYEKEE (reference sequence). CDR3 sequence: CASSLQGRGGEQYF. In DNA form, the CDR3 reads TGTGCCAGCAGCCTTCAGGGGAGGGGCGGCGAGCAGTACTTC.